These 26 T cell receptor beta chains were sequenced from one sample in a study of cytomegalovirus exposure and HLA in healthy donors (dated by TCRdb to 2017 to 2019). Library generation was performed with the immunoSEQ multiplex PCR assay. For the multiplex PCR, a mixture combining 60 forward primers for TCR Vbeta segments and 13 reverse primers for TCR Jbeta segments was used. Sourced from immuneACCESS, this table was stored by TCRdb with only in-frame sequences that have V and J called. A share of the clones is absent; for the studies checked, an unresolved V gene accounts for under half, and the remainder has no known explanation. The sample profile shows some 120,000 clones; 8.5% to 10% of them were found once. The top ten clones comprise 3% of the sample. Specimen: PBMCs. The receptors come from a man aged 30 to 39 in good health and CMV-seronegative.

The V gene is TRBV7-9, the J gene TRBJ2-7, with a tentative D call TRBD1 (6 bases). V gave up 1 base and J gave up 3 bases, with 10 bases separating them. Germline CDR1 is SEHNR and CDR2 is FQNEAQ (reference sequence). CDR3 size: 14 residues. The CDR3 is CASSLGDTYYEQYF. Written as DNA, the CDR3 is TGTGCCAGCAGCTTAGGGGACACTTACTACGAGCAGTACTTC.

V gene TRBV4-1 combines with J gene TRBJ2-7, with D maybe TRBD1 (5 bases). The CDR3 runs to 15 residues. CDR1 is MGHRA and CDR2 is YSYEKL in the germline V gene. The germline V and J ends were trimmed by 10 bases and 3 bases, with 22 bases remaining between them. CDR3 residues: CANDSRQGLFYEQYF. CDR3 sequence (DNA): TGCGCCAACGACAGCCGGCAGGGTTTGTTCTACGAGCAGTACTTC.

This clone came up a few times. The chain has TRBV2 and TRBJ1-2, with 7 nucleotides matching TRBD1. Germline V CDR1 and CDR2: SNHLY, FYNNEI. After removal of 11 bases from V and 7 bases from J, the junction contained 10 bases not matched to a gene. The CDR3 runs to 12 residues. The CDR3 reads CARKEGAGGYTF. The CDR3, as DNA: TGTGCCCGAAAGGAGGGGGCGGGTGGCTACACCTTC.

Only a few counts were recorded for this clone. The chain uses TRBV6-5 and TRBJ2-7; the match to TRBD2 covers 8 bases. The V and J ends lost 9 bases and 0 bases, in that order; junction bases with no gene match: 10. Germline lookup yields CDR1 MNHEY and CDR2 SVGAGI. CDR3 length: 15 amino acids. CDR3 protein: CASTPSGLSSYEQYF. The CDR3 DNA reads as TGTGCCAGTACTCCTAGCGGGCTTAGCTCCTACGAGCAGTACTTC.

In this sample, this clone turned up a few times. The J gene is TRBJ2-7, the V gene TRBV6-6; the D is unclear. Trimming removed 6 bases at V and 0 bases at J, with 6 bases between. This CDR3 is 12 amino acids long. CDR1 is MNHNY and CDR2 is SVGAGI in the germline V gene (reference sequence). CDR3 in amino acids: CASRENSYEQYF. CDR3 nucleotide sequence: TGTGCCAGCAGGGAGAACTCCTACGAGCAGTACTTC.

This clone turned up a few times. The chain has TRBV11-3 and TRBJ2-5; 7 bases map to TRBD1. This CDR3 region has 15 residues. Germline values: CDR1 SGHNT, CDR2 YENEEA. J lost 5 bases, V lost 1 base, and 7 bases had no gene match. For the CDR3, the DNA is TGTGCCAGCAGCTTAGCGCTCAACAGGGGCGAGACCCAGTACTTC. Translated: CASSLALNRGETQYF.

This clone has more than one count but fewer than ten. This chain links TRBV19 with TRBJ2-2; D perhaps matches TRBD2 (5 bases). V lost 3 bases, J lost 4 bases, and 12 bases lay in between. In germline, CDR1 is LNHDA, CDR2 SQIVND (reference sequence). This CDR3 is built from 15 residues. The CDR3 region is CASSIIFEGTGELFF. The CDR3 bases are TGTGCCAGTAGTATTATCTTCGAGGGCACCGGGGAGCTGTTTTTT.

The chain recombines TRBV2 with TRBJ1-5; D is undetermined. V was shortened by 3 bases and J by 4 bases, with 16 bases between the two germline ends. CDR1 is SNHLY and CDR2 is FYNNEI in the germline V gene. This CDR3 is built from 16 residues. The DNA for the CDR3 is TGTGCCAGCAGTGATGCCCGCCGGGGTAGGAATCAGCCCCAGCATTTT. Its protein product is CASSDARRGRNQPQHF.

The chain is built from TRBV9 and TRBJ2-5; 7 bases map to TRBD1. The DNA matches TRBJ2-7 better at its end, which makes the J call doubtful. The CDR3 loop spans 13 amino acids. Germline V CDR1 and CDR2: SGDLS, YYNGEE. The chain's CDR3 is CASSVTGAYEQYF. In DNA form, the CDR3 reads TGTGCCAGCAGCGTAACAGGGGCCTACGAGCAGTACTTC.

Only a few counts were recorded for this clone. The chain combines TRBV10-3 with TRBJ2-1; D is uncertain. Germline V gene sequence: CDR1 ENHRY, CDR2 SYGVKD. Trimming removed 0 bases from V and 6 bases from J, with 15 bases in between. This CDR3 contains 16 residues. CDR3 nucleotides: TGTGCCATCAGTGAGTCGATGGCCCTAGTTTCCAATGAGCAGTTCTTC. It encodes CAISESMALVSNEQFF.

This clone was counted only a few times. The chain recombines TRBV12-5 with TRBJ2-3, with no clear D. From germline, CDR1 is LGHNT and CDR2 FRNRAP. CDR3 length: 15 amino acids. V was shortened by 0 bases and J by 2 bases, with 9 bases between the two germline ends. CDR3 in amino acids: CASGLVGQNTDTQYF. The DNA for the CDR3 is TGTGCTAGTGGTTTGGTTGGTCAGAACACAGATACGCAGTATTTT.

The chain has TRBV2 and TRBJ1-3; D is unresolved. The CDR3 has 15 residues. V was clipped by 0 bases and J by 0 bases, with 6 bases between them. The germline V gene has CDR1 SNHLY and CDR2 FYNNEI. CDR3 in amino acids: CASSEARSSGNTIYF. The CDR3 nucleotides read TGTGCCAGCAGTGAAGCTAGAAGCTCTGGAAACACCATATATTTT.

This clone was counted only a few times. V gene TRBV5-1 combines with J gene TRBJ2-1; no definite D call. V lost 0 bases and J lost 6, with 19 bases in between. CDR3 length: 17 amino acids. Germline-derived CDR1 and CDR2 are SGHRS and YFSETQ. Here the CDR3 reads CASSLELWKEGANEQFF. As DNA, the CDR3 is TGCGCCAGCAGCTTGGAATTATGGAAAGAAGGAGCCAATGAGCAGTTCTTC.

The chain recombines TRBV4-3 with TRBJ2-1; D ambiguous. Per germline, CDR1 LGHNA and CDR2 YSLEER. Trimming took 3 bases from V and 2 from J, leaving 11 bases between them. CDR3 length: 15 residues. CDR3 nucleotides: TGCGCCAGCAGCCATCAGGCATCAACCTACAATGAGCAGTTCTTC. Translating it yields CASSHQASTYNEQFF.

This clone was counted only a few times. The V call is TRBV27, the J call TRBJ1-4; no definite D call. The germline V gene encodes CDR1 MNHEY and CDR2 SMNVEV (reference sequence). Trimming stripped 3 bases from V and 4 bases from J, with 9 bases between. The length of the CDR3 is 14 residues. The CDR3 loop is CASSFGGFNEKLFF. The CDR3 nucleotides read TGTGCCAGCAGTTTCGGCGGCTTTAATGAAAAACTGTTTTTT.

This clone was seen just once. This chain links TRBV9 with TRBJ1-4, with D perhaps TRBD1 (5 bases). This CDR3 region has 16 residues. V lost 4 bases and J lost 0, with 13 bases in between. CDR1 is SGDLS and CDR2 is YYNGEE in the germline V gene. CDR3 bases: TGTGCCAGCAGCCCCAGGGAGGGTGCAACTAATGAAAAACTGTTTTTT. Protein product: CASSPREGATNEKLFF.

The CDR3 nucleotides are TGTGCCAGTAGAACAACAGGGGGCGCGGAGACCCAGTACTTC. Amino acid sequence: CASRTTGGAETQYF. This chain connects TRBV19 to TRBJ2-5; TRBD1 matches 9 bases. Per the germline V gene, CDR1 is LNHDA and CDR2 is SQIVND (reference sequence). The CDR3 is 14 residues long. V shed 6 bases, J shed 5 bases, and the junction held 7 bases outside the gene matches.

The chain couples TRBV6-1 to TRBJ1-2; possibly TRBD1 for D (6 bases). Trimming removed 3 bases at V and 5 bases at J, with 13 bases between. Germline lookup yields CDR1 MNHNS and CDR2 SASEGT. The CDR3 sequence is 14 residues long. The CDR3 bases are TGTGCCAGCAGTGATCGGGGGGCAGGTTATGGCTACACCTTC. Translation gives CASSDRGAGYGYTF.

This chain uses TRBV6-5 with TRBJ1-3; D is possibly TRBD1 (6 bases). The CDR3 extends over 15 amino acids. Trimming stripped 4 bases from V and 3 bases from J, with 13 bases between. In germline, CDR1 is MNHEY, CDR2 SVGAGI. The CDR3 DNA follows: TGTGCCAGCAGTTCCACAGGGAGGGGTGGAAACACCATATATTTT. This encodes CASSSTGRGGNTIYF.

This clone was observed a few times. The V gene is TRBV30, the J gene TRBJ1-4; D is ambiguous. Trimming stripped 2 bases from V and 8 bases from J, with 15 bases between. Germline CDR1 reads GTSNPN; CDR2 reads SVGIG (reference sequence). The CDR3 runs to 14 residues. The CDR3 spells CAWSWRELGEKLFF. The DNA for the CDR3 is TGTGCCTGGAGTTGGAGGGAACTTGGCGAAAAACTGTTTTTT.

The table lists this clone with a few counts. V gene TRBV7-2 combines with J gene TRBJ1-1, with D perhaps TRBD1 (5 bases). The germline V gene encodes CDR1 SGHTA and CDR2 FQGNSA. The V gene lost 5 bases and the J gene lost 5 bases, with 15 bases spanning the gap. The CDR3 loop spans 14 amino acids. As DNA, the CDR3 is TGTGCCAGCAGCCAACGGCCGGGGGGAACTGAAGCTTTCTTT. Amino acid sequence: CASSQRPGGTEAFF.

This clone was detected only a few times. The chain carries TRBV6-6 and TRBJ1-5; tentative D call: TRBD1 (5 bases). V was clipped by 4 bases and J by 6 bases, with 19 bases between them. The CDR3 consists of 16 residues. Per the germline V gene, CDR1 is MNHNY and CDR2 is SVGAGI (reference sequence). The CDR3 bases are TGTGCCAGCAGTTCGGGGGGGGGAGGCACAAGTCAGCCCCAGCATTTT. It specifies CASSSGGGGTSQPQHF.

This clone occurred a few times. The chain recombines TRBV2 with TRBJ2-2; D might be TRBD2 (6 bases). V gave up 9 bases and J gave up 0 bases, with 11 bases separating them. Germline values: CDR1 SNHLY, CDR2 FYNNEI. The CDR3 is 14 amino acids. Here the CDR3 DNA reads TGTGCCAGGGGGGGAGTTGCGAACACCGGGGAGCTGTTTTTT. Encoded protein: CARGGVANTGELFF.

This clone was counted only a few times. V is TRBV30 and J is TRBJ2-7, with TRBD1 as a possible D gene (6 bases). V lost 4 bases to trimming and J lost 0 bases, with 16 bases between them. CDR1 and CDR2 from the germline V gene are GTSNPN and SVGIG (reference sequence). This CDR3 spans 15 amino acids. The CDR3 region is CAWTPRQVFSYEQYF. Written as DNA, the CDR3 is TGTGCCTGGACCCCTCGACAGGTCTTCTCCTACGAGCAGTACTTC.

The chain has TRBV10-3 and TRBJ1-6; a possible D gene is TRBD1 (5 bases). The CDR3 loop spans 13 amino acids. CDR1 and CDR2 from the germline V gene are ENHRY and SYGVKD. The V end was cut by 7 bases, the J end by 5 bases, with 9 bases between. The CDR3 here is CAINGGDNSPLHF. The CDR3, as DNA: TGTGCCATCAACGGAGGGGATAATTCACCCCTCCACTTT.

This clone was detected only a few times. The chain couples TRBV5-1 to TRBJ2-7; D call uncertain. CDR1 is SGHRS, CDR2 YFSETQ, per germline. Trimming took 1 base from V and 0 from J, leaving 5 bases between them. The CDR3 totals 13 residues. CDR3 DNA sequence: TGCGCCAGCAGCTTGTTAGACTCCTACGAGCAGTACTTC. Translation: CASSLLDSYEQYF.